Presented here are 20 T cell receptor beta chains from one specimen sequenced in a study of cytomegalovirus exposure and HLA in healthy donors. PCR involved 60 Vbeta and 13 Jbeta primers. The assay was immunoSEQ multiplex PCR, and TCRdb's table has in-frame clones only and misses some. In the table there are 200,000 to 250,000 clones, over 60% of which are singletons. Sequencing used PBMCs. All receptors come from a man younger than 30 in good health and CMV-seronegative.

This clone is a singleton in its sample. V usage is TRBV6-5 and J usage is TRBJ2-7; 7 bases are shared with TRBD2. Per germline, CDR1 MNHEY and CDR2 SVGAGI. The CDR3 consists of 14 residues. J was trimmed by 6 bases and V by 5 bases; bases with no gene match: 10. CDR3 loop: CASSNREARSEQYF. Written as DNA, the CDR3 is TGTGCCAGCAGTAACCGGGAGGCCCGATCCGAGCAGTACTTC.

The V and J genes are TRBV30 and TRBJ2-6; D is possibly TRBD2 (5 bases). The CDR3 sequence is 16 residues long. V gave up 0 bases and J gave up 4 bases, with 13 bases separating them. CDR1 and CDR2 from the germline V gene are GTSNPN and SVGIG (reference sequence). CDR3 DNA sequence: TGTGCCTGGAGTGTACGAGGGAACGGGGGGGCCAACGTCCTGACTTTC. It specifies CAWSVRGNGGANVLTF.

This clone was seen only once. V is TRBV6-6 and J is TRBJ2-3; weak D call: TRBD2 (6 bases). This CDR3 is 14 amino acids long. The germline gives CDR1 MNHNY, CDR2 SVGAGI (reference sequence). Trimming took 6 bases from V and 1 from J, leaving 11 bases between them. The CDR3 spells CASSRWGGTDTQYF. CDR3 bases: TGTGCCAGCAGCCGGTGGGGGGGCACAGATACGCAGTATTTT.

DNA of the CDR3: TGTGCCAGCAGCCGGACAGGCTACAATGAGCAGTTCTTC. Translated, it gives CASSRTGYNEQFF. The J gene is TRBJ2-1, the V gene TRBV14; 7 nucleotides agree with TRBD1. Trimming removed 4 bases from V and 3 bases from J; junction bases left unmatched: 0. The germline V gene encodes CDR1 SGHDN and CDR2 FVKESK. This CDR3 is built from 13 residues.

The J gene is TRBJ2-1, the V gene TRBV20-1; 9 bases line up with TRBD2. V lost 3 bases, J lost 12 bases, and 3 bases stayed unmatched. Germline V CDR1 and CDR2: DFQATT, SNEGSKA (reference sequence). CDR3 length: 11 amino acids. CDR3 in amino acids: CSASGTSTQFF. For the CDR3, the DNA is TGCAGTGCTAGCGGGACTAGCACGCAGTTCTTC.

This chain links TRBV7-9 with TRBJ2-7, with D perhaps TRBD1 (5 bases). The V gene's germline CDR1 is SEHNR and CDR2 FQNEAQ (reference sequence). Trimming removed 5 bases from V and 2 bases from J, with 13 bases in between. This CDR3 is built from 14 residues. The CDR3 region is CASSPRQGAYEQYF. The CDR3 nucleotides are TGTGCCAGCAGCCCCCGGCAGGGCGCCTACGAGCAGTACTTC.

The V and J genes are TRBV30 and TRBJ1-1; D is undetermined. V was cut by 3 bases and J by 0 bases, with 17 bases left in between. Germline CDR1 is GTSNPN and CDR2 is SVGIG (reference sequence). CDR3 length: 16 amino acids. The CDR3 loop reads CAWSLRWVSVNTEAFF. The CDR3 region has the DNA TGTGCCTGGAGCCTACGGTGGGTCAGCGTGAACACTGAAGCTTTCTTT.

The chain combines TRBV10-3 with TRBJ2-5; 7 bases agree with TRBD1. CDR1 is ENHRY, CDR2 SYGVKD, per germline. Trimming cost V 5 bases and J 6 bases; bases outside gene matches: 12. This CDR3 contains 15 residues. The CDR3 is CAISPGQGEEKTQYF. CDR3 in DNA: TGTGCCATCAGTCCGGGGCAGGGGGAAGAGAAGACCCAGTACTTC.

CDR3 protein: CSVDYEGGHTDTQYF. CDR3 coding DNA: TGCAGCGTTGACTATGAGGGAGGGCACACAGATACGCAGTATTTT. The chain links TRBV29-1 to TRBJ2-3; TRBD2 matches 7 bases. The CDR3 runs 15 residues. Germline V CDR1 and CDR2: SQVTM, ANQGSEA. The junction had 8 bases not matched to a gene; V was cut back by 3 bases and J by 2 bases.

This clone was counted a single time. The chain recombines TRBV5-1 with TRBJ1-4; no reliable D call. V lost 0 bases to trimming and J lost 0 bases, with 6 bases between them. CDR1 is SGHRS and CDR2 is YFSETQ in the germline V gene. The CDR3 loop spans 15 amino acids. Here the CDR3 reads CASSLGASTNEKLFF. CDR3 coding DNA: TGCGCCAGCAGCTTGGGGGCGTCAACTAATGAAAAACTGTTTTTT. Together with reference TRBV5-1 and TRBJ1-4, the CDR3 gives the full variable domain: KAGVTQTPRYLIKTRGQQVTLSCSPISGHRSVSWYQQTPGQGLQFLFEYFSETQRNKGNFPGRFSGRQFSNSRSEMNVSTLELGDSALYLCASSLGASTNEKLFFGSGTQLSVL.

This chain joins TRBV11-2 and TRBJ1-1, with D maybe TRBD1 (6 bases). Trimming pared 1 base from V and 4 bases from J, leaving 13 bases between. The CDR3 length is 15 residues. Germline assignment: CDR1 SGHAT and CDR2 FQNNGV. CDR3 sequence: CASSLAWGGGTEAFF. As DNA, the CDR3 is TGTGCCAGCAGCTTAGCCTGGGGGGGCGGCACTGAAGCTTTCTTT.

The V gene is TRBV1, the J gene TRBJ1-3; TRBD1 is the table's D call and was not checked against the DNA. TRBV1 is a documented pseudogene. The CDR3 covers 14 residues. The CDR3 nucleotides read TGCACCAGCAGCCAATCAGGGGTAGGAAACACCATATATTTT. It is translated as CTSSQSGVGNTIYF.

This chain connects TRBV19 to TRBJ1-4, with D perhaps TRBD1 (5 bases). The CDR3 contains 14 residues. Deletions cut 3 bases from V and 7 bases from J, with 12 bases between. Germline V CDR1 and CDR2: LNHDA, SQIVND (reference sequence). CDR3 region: CASSIGAGPEKLFF. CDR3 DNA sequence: TGTGCCAGTAGTATTGGGGCAGGGCCTGAAAAACTGTTTTTT.

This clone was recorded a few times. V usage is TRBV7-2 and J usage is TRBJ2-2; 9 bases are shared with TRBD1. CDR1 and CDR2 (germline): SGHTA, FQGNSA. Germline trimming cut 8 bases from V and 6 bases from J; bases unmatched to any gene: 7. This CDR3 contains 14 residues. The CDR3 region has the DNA TGTGCCAGCGGCGAACGACAGGGGGCCGGGGAGCTGTTTTTT. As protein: CASGERQGAGELFF. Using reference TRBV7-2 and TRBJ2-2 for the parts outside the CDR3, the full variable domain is GAGVSQSPSNKVTEKGKDVELRCDPISGHTALYWYRQSLGQGLEFLIYFQGNSAPDKSGLPSDRFSAERTGGSVSTLTIQRTQQEDSAVYLCASGERQGAGELFFGEGSRLTVL.

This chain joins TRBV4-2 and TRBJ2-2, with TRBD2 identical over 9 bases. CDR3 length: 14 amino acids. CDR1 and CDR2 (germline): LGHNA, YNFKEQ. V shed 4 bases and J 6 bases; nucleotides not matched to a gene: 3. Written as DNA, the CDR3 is TGTGCCAGCAGCCTCGCGGGGGGGTCCGGGGAGCTGTTTTTT. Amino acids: CASSLAGGSGELFF.

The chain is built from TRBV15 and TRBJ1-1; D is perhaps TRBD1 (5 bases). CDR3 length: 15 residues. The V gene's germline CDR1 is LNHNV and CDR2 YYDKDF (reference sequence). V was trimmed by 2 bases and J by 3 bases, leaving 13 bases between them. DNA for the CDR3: TGTGCCACCAGCAGATTAGGGGAATCGGACACTGAAGCTTTCTTT. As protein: CATSRLGESDTEAFF.

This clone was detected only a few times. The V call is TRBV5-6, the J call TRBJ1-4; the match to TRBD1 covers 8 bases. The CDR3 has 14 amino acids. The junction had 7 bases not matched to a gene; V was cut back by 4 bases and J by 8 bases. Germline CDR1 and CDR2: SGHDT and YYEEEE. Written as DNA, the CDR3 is TGTGCCAGCAGCGTAGGACAGGGTAGAGAAAAACTGTTTTTT. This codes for CASSVGQGREKLFF.

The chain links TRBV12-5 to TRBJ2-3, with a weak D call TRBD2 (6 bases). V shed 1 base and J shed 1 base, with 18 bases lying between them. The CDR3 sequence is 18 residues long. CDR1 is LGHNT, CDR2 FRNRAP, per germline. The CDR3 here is CASGLDLSLWGGTDTQYF. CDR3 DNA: TGTGCTAGTGGTTTGGACCTCAGCCTGTGGGGGGGCACAGATACGCAGTATTTT.

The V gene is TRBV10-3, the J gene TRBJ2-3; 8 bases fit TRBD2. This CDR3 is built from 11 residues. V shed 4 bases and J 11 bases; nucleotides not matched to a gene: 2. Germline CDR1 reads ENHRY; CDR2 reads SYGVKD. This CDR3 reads CAISGTSRQYF. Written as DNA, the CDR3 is TGTGCCATCAGTGGGACTAGCAGGCAGTATTTT.

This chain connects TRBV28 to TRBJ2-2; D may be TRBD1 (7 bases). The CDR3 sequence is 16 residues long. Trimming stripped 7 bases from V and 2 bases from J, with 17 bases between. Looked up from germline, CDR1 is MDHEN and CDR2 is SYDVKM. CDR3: CASIQGGGLNTGELFF. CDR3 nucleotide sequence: TGTGCCAGCATCCAGGGGGGAGGACTTAACACCGGGGAGCTGTTTTTT. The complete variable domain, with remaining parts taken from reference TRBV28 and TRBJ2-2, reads DVKVTQSSRYLVKRTGEKVFLECVQDMDHENMFWYRQDPGLGLRLIYFSYDVKMKEKGDIPEGYSVSREKKERFSLILESASTNQTSMYLCASIQGGGLNTGELFFGEGSRLTVL.